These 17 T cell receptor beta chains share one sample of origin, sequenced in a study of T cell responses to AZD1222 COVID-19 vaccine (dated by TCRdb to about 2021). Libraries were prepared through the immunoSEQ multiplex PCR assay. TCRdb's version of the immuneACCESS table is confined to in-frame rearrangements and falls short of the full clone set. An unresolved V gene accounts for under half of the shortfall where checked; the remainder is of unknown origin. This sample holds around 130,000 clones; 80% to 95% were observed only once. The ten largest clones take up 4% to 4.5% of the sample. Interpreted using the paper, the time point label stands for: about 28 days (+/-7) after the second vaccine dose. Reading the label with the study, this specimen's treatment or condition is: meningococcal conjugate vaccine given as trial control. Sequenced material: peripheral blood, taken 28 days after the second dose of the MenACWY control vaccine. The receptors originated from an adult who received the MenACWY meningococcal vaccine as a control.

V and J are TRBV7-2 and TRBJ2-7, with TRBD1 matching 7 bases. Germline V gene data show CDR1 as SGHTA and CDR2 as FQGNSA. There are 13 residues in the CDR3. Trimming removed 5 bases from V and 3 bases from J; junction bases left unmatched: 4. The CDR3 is CASSRDSYYEQYV. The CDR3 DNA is TGTGCCAGCAGCCGGGACAGCTACTACGAGCAGTACGTC.

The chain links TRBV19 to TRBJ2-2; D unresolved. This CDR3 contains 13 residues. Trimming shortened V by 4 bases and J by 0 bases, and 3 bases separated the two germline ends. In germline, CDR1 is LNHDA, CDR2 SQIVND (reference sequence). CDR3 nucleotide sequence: TGTGCCAGTAGTAATTCGAACACCGGGGAGCTGTTTTTT. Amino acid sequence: CASSNSNTGELFF. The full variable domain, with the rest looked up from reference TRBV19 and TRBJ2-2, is DGGITQSPKYLFRKEGQNVTLSCEQNLNHDAMYWYRQDPGQGLRLIYYSQIVNDFQKGDIAEGYSVSREKKESFPLTVTSAQKNPTAFYLCASSNSNTGELFFGEGSRLTVL.

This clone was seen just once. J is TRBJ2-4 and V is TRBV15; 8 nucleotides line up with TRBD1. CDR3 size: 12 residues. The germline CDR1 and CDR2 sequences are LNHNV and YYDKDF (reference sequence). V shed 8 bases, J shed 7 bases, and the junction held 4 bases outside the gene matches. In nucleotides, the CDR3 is TGTGCCACCGGGGCAGGGGGCAACATTCAGTACTTC. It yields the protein CATGAGGNIQYF.

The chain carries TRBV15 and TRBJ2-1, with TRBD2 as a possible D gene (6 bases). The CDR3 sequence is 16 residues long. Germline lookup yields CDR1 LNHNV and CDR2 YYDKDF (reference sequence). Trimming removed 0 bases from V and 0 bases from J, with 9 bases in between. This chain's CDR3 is CATSRDLGGSYNEQFF. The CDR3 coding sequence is TGTGCCACCAGCAGAGATTTGGGGGGCTCCTACAATGAGCAGTTCTTC.

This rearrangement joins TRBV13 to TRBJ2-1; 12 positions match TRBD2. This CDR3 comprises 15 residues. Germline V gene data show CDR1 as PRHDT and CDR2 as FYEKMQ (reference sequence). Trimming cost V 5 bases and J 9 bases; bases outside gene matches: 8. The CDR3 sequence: CASSLRLAGEGEQFF. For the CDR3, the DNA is TGTGCCAGCAGCCTACGACTAGCGGGAGAGGGTGAGCAGTTCTTC. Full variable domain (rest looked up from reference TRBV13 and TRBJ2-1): AAGVIQSPRHLIKEKRETATLKCYPIPRHDTVYWYQQGPGQDPQFLISFYEKMQSDKGSIPDRFSAQQFSDYHSELNMSSLELGDSALYFCASSLRLAGEGEQFFGPGTRLTVL.

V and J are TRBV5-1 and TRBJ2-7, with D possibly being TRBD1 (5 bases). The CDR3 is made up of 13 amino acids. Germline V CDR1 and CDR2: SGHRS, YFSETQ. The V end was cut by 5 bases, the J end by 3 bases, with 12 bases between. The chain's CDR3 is CASSEGVDYEQYV. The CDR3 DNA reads TGCGCCAGCAGTGAAGGGGTAGACTACGAGCAGTACGTC.

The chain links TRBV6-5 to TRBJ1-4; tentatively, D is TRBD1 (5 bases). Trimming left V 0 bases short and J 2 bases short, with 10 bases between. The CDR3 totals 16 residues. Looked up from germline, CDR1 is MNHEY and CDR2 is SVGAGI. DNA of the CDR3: TGTGCCAGCAGTTACTCACCCAGGGATACTAATGAAAAACTGTTTTTT. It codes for CASSYSPRDTNEKLFF.

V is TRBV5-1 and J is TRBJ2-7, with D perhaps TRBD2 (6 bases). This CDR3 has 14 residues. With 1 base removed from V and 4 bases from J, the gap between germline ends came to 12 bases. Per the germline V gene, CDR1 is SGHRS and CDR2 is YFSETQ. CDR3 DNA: TGCGCCAGCAGCTTGCAGACTAGTACATACGAGCAGTACTTC. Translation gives CASSLQTSTYEQYF.

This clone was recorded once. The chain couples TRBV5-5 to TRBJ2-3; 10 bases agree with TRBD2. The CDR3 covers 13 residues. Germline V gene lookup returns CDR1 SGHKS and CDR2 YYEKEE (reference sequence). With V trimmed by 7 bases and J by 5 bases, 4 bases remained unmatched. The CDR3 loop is CASRTSGLDTQYF. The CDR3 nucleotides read TGTGCCAGCCGGACTAGCGGACTAGATACGCAGTATTTT.

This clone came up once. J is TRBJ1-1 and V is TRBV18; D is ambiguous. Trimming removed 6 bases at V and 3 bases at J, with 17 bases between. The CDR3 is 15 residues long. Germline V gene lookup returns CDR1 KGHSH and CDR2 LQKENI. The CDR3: CASSLRRSLDTEAFF. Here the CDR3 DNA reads TGTGCCAGCTCCCTACGAAGGAGCCTCGACACTGAAGCTTTCTTT.

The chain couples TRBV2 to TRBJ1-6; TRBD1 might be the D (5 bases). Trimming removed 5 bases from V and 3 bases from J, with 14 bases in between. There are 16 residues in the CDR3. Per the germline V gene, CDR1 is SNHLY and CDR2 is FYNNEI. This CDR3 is CASSYNPGIYNSPLHF. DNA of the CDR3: TGTGCCAGCAGTTATAACCCAGGGATCTATAATTCACCCCTCCACTTT.

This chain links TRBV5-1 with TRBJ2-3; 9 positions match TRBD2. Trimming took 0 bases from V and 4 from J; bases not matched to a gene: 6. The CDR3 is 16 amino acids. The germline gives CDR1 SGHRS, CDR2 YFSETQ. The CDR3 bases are TGCGCCAGCAGCTTGGCAGTAGCGGGGGCGGCAGATACGCAGTATTTT. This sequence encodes CASSLAVAGAADTQYF.

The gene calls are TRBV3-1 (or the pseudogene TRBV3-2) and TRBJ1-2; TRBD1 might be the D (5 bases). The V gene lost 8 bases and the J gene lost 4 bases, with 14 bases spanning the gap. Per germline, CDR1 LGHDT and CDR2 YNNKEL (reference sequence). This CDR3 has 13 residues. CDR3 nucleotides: TGTGCCAGCCTACCTCGCGGGACCTATGGCTACACCTTC. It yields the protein CASLPRGTYGYTF.

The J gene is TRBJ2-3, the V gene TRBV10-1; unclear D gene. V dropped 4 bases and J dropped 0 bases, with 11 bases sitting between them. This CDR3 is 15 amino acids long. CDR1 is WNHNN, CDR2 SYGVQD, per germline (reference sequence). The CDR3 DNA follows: TGCGCCAGCAGTGTCCGGAAGTCTAGCACAGATACGCAGTATTTT. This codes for CASSVRKSSTDTQYF.

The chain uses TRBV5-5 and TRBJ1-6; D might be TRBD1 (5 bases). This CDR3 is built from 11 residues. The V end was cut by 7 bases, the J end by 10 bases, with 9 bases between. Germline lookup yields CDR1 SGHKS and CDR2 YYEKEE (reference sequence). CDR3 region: CASLGGSPLHF. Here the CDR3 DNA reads TGTGCCAGCCTCGGGGGGTCACCCCTCCACTTT. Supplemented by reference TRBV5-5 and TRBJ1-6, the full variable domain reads DAGVTQSPTHLIKTRGQQVTLRCSPISGHKSVSWYQQVLGQGPQFIFQYYEKEERGRGNFPDRFSARQFPNYSSELNVNALLLGDSALYLCASLGGSPLHFGNGTRLTVT.

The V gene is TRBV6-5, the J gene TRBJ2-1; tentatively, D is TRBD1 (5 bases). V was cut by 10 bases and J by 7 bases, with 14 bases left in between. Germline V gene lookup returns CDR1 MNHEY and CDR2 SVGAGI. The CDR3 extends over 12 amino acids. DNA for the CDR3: TGTGCCACCCAGACAGCAGGGAATGAGCAGTTCTTC. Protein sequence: CATQTAGNEQFF.

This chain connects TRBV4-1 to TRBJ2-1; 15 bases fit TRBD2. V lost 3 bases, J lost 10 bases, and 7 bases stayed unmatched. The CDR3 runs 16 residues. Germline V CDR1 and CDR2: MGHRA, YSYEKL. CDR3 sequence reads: CASSHGTSGRSGEQFF. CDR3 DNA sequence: TGCGCCAGCAGCCACGGGACTAGCGGGAGGAGTGGGGAGCAGTTCTTC.